This T cell receptor (beta chain) was captured by sequencing in a study of T cells in lung cancer brain metastases (dated by TCRdb to about 2018). General notes on the study: Most of the 20 patients had a history of tobacco use, with a median of roughly 42 pack-years. Eighteen of the 20 patients received no interval therapy between primary and metastasis resection. A median interval of roughly 330 days was observed between acquisition of the primary and brain metastasis specimens. The study compared TCR beta CDR3 repertoires between fully resected primary non-small cell lung cancers and paired brain metastases. A cohort of 20 patients was included, from whom 40 specimens were contributed, with one primary lung lesion and one brain metastasis obtained from each patient. Of the patients, 11 were female and eight or nine were male, and their median age at first diagnosis was around 50 years. DNA integrity number averaged roughly 4 in both primary and metastatic specimens, with no significant difference between sites. What the work shows at the level of the full study, not this receptor alone: Brain metastases contained significantly fewer unique productive clones than the paired primaries (median around 1,500 versus 5,000). It was not possible to control for the effects of preoperative corticosteroids on T cell infiltration in brain metastases. Retrieval of the complete infiltrating T cell repertoire may have been prevented by DNA fragmentation in FFPE samples. Most clones were found to be lesion-specific, and limited overlap was observed between paired lesions (mean Morisita index 0.23). In brain metastases, the ten most abundant clones accounted for a significantly larger fraction of the repertoire than in primaries, a finding that suggests clonal expansion.

A remark on this clone: Its cognate antigen has yet to be identified. There are no base qualities to consult, and no much larger clone falls within one base.

Patients had resection for either synchronous oligometastatic disease or delayed recurrence of a solitary brain metastasis. To avoid including cancers other than NSCLC, any patient with a history of multiple malignancies was excluded. Tumor areas were macrodissected from roughly 5 deparaffinized 8.5 to 10 um unstained sections guided by marked H&E slides. Every specimen was formalin-fixed and paraffin-embedded (FFPE). Genomic DNA was extracted using the AllPrep DNA/RNA FFPE Kit. CDR1 MNHNS and CDR2 SASEGT were looked up in the germline V gene. V lost 0 bases and J lost 7 bases; the stretch between them is 9 bases long. The CDR3 contains 13 residues, cysteine and phenylalanine counted. Just the 39-base CDR3 DNA is kept, in frame starting at base 1. Each sample received between roughly 2.24 and 5.5 ug of genomic DNA as input, and paired samples received equal DNA input. TCR beta libraries were constructed with the immunoSEQ hsTCRbeta Kit, which uses multiplexed V and J gene primers in two PCR steps. Pooled libraries, together with positive and negative controls, were sequenced on an Illumina MiSeq with a 100-cycle paired-end protocol. In the paper's pipeline: Raw data were processed by the immunoSEQ vendor into normalized, annotated TCR beta repertoire reports. Richness was defined as unique clones by nucleotide sequence, and total richness was extrapolated with the iChao1 and Efron-Thisted estimators. Paired lesions were characterized and compared using Pielou's evenness, Simpson's index, top-ten clone proportional abundance, and the Morisita overlap index. TCRdb mirrors the immuneACCESS table, restricted to in-frame sequences. Some clones are absent from its copies; in checked studies, under half trace to an unresolved V gene, and the reason for the others is unknown. For V, J and clone size, that table is used; D and trimming come from the DNA. For this sample there are about 4,900 clones; around 83% appear just once. Jointly, the top ten make up roughly 3% of the sample.

This TCR derives from a woman between 50 and 59 years old with non-small cell lung cancer. The rearranged chain carries TRBV6-1 and TRBJ1-2; the D gene cannot be resolved reliably. What was sequenced was tumor tissue from the primary lung tumor. The sample's cell subset or site label, decoded: primary lung cancer lesion. The nucleotide sequence reads TGTGCCAGCAGTGAAGCGAAAGGGAGTGGCTACACCTTC. This translates into CASSEAKGSGYTF.